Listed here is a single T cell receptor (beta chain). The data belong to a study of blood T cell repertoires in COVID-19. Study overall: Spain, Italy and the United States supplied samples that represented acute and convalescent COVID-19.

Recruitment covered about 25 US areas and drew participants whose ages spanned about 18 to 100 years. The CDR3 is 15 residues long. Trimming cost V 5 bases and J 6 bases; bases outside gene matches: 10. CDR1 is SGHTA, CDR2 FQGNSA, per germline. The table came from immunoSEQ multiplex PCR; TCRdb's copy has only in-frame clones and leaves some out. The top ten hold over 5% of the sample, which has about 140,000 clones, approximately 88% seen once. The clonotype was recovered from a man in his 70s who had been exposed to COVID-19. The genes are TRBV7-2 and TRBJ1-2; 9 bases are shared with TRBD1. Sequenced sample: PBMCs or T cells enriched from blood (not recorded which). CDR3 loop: CASSGGDRVAHGYTF. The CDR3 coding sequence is TGTGCCAGCAGCGGGGGGGACAGGGTTGCTCATGGCTACACCTTC. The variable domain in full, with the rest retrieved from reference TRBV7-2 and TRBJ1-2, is GAGVSQSPSNKVTEKGKDVELRCDPISGHTALYWYRQSLGQGLEFLIYFQGNSAPDKSGLPSDRFSAERTGGSVSTLTIQRTQQEDSAVYLCASSGGDRVAHGYTFGSGTRLTVV.